The clone carrying this TCR beta chain was seen more than once but under ten times. Some clones are missing from TCRdb's copy, which holds only in-frame ones; the method was immunoSEQ multiplex PCR. The sample carries 78,000 or so clones, less than 90% recorded once. Trimming removed 4 bases at V and 2 bases at J, with 5 bases between. CDR1 and CDR2 (germline): SGHNT, YYREEE (reference sequence). The CDR3 loop spans 12 amino acids. These data originate in a study of control samples from healthy donors and cancer patients. The TCR sequence derives from a woman aged 45-65 years in good health. The genes are TRBV5-4 and TRBJ2-3; D is unclear. The material sequenced was blood. CDR3 loop: CASSAFTDTQYF. CDR3 bases: TGTGCCAGCAGCGCTTTCACAGATACGCAGTATTTT.